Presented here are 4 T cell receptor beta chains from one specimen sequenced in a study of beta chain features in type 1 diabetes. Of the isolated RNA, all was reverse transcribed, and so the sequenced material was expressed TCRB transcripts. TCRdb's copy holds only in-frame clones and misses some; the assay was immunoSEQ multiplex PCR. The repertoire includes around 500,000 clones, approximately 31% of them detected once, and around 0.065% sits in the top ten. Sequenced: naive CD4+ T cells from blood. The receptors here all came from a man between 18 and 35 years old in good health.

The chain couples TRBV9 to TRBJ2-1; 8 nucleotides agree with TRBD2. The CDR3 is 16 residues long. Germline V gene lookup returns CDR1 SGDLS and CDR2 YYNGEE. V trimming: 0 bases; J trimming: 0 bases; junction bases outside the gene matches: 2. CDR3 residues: CASSVGSGSSYNEQFF. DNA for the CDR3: TGTGCCAGCAGCGTAGGAAGCGGGAGCTCCTACAATGAGCAGTTCTTC.

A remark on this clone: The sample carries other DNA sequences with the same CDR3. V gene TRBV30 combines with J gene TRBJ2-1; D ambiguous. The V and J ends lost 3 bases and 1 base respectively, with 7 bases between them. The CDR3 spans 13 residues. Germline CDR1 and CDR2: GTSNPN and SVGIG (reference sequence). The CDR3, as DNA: TGTGCCTGGAGACGAAGTTCCTACAATGAGCAGTTCTTC. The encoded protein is CAWRRSSYNEQFF.

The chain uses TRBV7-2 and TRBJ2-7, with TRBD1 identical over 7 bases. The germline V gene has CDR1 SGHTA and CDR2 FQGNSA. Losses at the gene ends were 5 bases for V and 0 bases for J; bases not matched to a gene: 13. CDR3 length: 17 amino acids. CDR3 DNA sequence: TGTGCCAGCAGCGCAACCTATACAGGGGCCTCCTCCTACGAGCAGTACTTC. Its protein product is CASSATYTGASSYEQYF.

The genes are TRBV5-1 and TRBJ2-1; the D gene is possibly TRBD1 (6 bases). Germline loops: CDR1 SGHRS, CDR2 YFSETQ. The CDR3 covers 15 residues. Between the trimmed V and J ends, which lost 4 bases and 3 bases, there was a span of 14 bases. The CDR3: CASSPRGQYYNEQFF. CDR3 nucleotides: TGCGCCAGCAGCCCCAGGGGCCAGTACTACAATGAGCAGTTCTTC. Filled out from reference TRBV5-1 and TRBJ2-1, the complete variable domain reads KAGVTQTPRYLIKTRGQQVTLSCSPISGHRSVSWYQQTPGQGLQFLFEYFSETQRNKGNFPGRFSGRQFSNSRSEMNVSTLELGDSALYLCASSPRGQYYNEQFFGPGTRLTVL.